The 32 T cell receptor beta chains listed next were all sequenced from one sample in a study of shared clonotypes between healthy human individuals. Naive CD8 cells, CD45RO-negative and positively selected for CCR7, excluded terminally differentiated effector memory CD45RA+ cells. The assay was immunoSEQ multiplex PCR, and TCRdb's table has in-frame clones only and misses some. The sample shows 600,000 or so clones, about 95% of them seen only once. The specimen sequenced was naive CD8+ T cells sorted from blood. These receptors were collected from a woman in her twenties or thirties in good health.

V usage is TRBV29-1 and J usage is TRBJ1-2; D may be TRBD1 (6 bases). This CDR3 has 14 residues. V lost 3 bases and J 4 bases, leaving 15 bases between the germline ends. Germline V lookup: CDR1 SQVTM, CDR2 ANQGSEA. The CDR3 here is CSVDGGGQPYGYTF. As DNA, the CDR3 is TGCAGCGTTGATGGAGGGGGACAACCCTATGGCTACACCTTC.

The chain uses TRBV28 and TRBJ2-2; D is unresolved. Looked up from germline, CDR1 is MDHEN and CDR2 is SYDVKM. With 3 bases removed from V and 5 bases from J, the gap between germline ends came to 13 bases. This CDR3 contains 15 residues. As DNA, the CDR3 is TGTGCCAGCAGTTTTGCGGTTTCGGGTACCGGGGAGCTGTTTTTT. Amino acid sequence: CASSFAVSGTGELFF.

The chain combines TRBV11-2 with TRBJ1-5, with D unclear. The length of the CDR3 is 17 residues. The V end was cut by 0 bases, the J end by 4 bases, with 16 bases between. In germline, CDR1 is SGHAT, CDR2 FQNNGV. DNA for the CDR3: TGTGCCAGCAGCTTAGACGGTGTGTCAGGTTCGAATCAGCCCCAGCATTTT. As protein: CASSLDGVSGSNQPQHF.

The CDR3, as DNA: TGTGCCAGCAGCCCCGACAGGCTCTATGGCTACACCTTC. Translated, it gives CASSPDRLYGYTF. V gene TRBV5-6 combines with J gene TRBJ1-2, with D perhaps matching TRBD1 (6 bases). The CDR3 has 13 residues. From germline, CDR1 is SGHDT and CDR2 YYEEEE. V was trimmed by 4 bases and J by 4 bases, leaving 11 bases between them.

The chain uses TRBV10-3 and TRBJ2-7; 10 nucleotides line up with TRBD1. The CDR3 totals 15 residues. With V trimmed by 3 bases and J by 0 bases, 2 bases remained unmatched. Germline assignment: CDR1 ENHRY and CDR2 SYGVKD. The CDR3 reads CAISDGQGDSYEQYF. The CDR3 region has the DNA TGTGCCATCAGTGACGGACAGGGGGACTCCTACGAGCAGTACTTC.

The chain combines TRBV5-6 with TRBJ2-7, with D possibly being TRBD1 (6 bases). Trimming took 4 bases from V and 4 from J, leaving 15 bases between them. This CDR3 spans 14 amino acids. The germline V gene encodes CDR1 SGHDT and CDR2 YYEEEE. CDR3 sequence (DNA): TGTGCCAGCAGCCTGACAGGTTCTAGGTACGAGCAGTACTTC. It specifies CASSLTGSRYEQYF.

The chain carries TRBV13 and TRBJ2-5; D might be TRBD2 (6 bases). V was shortened by 4 bases and J by 11 bases, with 17 bases between the two germline ends. There are 13 residues in the CDR3. Germline loops: CDR1 PRHDT, CDR2 FYEKMQ (reference sequence). Here the CDR3 reads CASSSRDRGEQYF. In DNA form, the CDR3 reads TGTGCCAGCAGCTCCCGGGACCGCGGGGAGCAGTACTTC.

The V and J genes are TRBV25-1 and TRBJ2-5; 10 nucleotides match TRBD2. Germline V lookup: CDR1 MGHDK, CDR2 SYGVNS. The CDR3 consists of 17 residues. The V gene end was trimmed by 3 bases and the J gene end by 0 bases; junction bases not matched to a gene: 7. This CDR3 reads CASSDLAGVMYQETQYF. CDR3 coding DNA: TGTGCCAGCAGTGACCTAGCGGGAGTGATGTACCAAGAGACCCAGTACTTC.

Worth noting for this clone: One end of the junction is discordant with germline, which a read error may explain. This chain uses TRBV29-1 with TRBJ2-3; 8 nucleotides match TRBD1. The CDR3 runs to 18 residues. CDR1 SQVTM and CDR2 ANQGSEA come from the germline V gene. Here the CDR3 DNA reads TGCAGCGTGGAAGGGGTCCCGGGACAGGACTCTAGCACAGATACGCAGTATTTT. This encodes CSVEGVPGQDSSTDTQYF.

The chain uses TRBV11-2 and TRBJ1-2; no firm D call. CDR1 is SGHAT, CDR2 FQNNGV, per germline. V lost 0 bases and J 1 base, leaving 18 bases between the germline ends. This CDR3 is built from 18 residues. CDR3 residues: CASSLDIGQSVINYGYTF. The CDR3 DNA reads TGTGCCAGCAGCTTAGATATCGGGCAGTCGGTAATTAACTATGGCTACACCTTC. The full variable domain, with the rest looked up from reference TRBV11-2 and TRBJ1-2, is EAGVAQSPRYKIIEKRQSVAFWCNPISGHATLYWYQQILGQGPKLLIQFQNNGVVDDSQLPKDRFSAERLKGVDSTLKIQPAKLEDSAVYLCASSLDIGQSVINYGYTFGSGTRLTVV.

The chain couples TRBV7-2 to TRBJ1-1; unclear D gene. V was trimmed by 0 bases and J by 4 bases, leaving 12 bases between them. Germline V gene data show CDR1 as SGHTA and CDR2 as FQGNSA. The CDR3 extends over 15 amino acids. The CDR3 sequence: CASSLAWSFGTEAFF. Here the CDR3 DNA reads TGTGCCAGCAGCTTAGCGTGGAGTTTCGGCACTGAAGCTTTCTTT. Combining the CDR3 with reference TRBV7-2 and TRBJ1-1 gives the whole variable domain GAGVSQSPSNKVTEKGKDVELRCDPISGHTALYWYRQSLGQGLEFLIYFQGNSAPDKSGLPSDRFSAERTGGSVSTLTIQRTQQEDSAVYLCASSLAWSFGTEAFFGQGTRLTVV.

The J gene is TRBJ2-3, the V gene TRBV19; the match to TRBD2 covers 9 bases. Germline lookup yields CDR1 LNHDA and CDR2 SQIVND (reference sequence). The V and J ends lost 3 bases and 1 base, in that order; junction bases with no gene match: 11. This CDR3 spans 18 amino acids. The CDR3 is CASSILAGGPWGTDTQYF. CDR3 bases: TGTGCCAGTAGTATTCTGGCGGGAGGGCCGTGGGGCACAGATACGCAGTATTTT.

This sequence joins TRBV13 and TRBJ1-3; a weak D match, TRBD1 (5 bases). Trimming stripped 3 bases from V and 4 bases from J, with 16 bases between. Germline CDR1 is PRHDT and CDR2 is FYEKMQ (reference sequence). This CDR3 spans 16 amino acids. Here the CDR3 reads CASSFTGEDGGNTIYF. The CDR3 nucleotides are TGTGCCAGCAGCTTTACAGGAGAAGACGGGGGAAACACCATATATTTT. Full variable domain (missing parts from reference TRBV13 and TRBJ1-3): AAGVIQSPRHLIKEKRETATLKCYPIPRHDTVYWYQQGPGQDPQFLISFYEKMQSDKGSIPDRFSAQQFSDYHSELNMSSLELGDSALYFCASSFTGEDGGNTIYFGEGSWLTVV.

The chain has TRBV28 and TRBJ2-3; 9 positions match TRBD1. The V and J ends lost 3 bases and 3 bases, in that order; junction bases with no gene match: 10. The germline V gene has CDR1 MDHEN and CDR2 SYDVKM. CDR3 length: 17 amino acids. CDR3 in DNA: TGTGCCAGCAGTTTTATATTGGGGACAGGGATTACAGATACGCAGTATTTT. Its protein product is CASSFILGTGITDTQYF.

This clone was seen only a few times. The chain couples TRBV27 to TRBJ1-5, with D possibly TRBD1 on 5 matching bases. Trimming left V 5 bases short and J 4 bases short, with 21 bases between. The CDR3 is 17 residues long. Germline CDR1 MNHEY, CDR2 SMNVEV (reference sequence). Here the CDR3 DNA reads TGTGCCAGCAGTCCAGAATGGGACCCGTACGCAAATCAGCCCCAGCATTTT. It specifies CASSPEWDPYANQPQHF.

The rearrangement joins TRBV27 to TRBJ2-1; D not resolved. This CDR3 contains 11 residues. The germline gives CDR1 MNHEY, CDR2 SMNVEV (reference sequence). Trimming left V 5 bases short and J 7 bases short, with 6 bases between. The CDR3 is CASSRLNEQFF. CDR3 bases: TGTGCCAGCAGTCGGTTAAATGAGCAGTTCTTC.

This clone appeared once. The chain links TRBV7-6 to TRBJ2-1; a weak D match, TRBD2 (5 bases). This CDR3 is built from 16 residues. The ends were cut back, 5 bases at V and 6 bases at J, with 20 bases in the middle. The germline gives CDR1 SGHVS, CDR2 FNYEAQ. The CDR3 bases are TGTGCCAGCAGCCCCATCCGTTCTAGCCTCGGCAATGAGCAGTTCTTC. This encodes CASSPIRSSLGNEQFF.

In this sample, this clone turned up a few times. The chain carries TRBV30 and TRBJ1-1; no firm D call. Trimming shortened V by 0 bases and J by 1 base, and 9 bases separated the two germline ends. This CDR3 spans 14 amino acids. Germline CDR1 and CDR2: GTSNPN and SVGIG (reference sequence). The CDR3 loop is CAWSVGSGNTEAFF. In nucleotides, the CDR3 is TGTGCCTGGAGTGTAGGGTCAGGGAACACTGAAGCTTTCTTT.

This chain joins TRBV27 and TRBJ2-6, with a tentative D call TRBD2 (5 bases). CDR1 is MNHEY, CDR2 SMNVEV, per germline (reference sequence). The V end was cut by 4 bases, the J end by 0 bases, with 7 bases between. This CDR3 region has 15 residues. CDR3 sequence reads: CASSSGISGANVLTF. As DNA, the CDR3 is TGTGCCAGCAGTTCCGGGATCTCTGGGGCCAACGTCCTGACTTTC.

The chain is built from TRBV6-5 and TRBJ2-7; 7 nucleotides match TRBD2. Germline CDR1 MNHEY, CDR2 SVGAGI. Germline trimming cut 4 bases from V and 3 bases from J; bases unmatched to any gene: 9. The CDR3 is 15 residues long. CDR3 nucleotide sequence: TGTGCCAGCAGTTTACTCGCGGGGGAAGTCTACGAGCAGTACTTC. It encodes CASSLLAGEVYEQYF.

As regards this clone: Other nucleotide sequences from this sample produce the same CDR3. V usage is TRBV6-5 and J usage is TRBJ2-7; D is undetermined. V was shortened by 2 bases and J by 0 bases, with 5 bases between the two germline ends. Germline loops: CDR1 MNHEY, CDR2 SVGAGI. This CDR3 spans 13 amino acids. The chain's CDR3 is CASSYSNSYEQYF. Here the CDR3 DNA reads TGTGCCAGCAGTTACAGCAACTCCTACGAGCAGTACTTC.

The chain employs TRBV6-6 and TRBJ2-2, with a tentative D call TRBD2 (5 bases). Germline values: CDR1 MNHNY, CDR2 SVGAGI (reference sequence). Trimming pared 6 bases from V and 6 bases from J, leaving 14 bases between. The CDR3 runs to 14 residues. CDR3 nucleotide sequence: TGTGCCAGCAGCCTTAGGACCGGGGCCGGGGAGCTGTTTTTT. This codes for CASSLRTGAGELFF.

V and J are TRBV9 and TRBJ2-7; TRBD2 agrees at 9 bases. Trimming cost V 4 bases and J 0 bases; bases outside gene matches: 5. The CDR3 is made up of 15 amino acids. Looked up from germline, CDR1 is SGDLS and CDR2 is YYNGEE. The CDR3 sequence is CASSTGLASSYEQYF. DNA for the CDR3: TGTGCCAGCAGCACGGGACTAGCTAGCTCCTACGAGCAGTACTTC.

The rearrangement links TRBV7-8 to TRBJ2-7; 7 bases agree with TRBD2. This CDR3 is 13 amino acids long. Per the germline V gene, CDR1 is SGHVS and CDR2 is FQNEAQ. Trimming took 5 bases from V and 3 from J; bases not matched to a gene: 4. CDR3 amino acids: CASSRTSGYEQYF. In nucleotides, the CDR3 is TGTGCCAGCAGCCGGACTAGTGGCTACGAGCAGTACTTC.

This clone was seen a handful of times. The CDR3 is CASSLTVMNTEAFF. CDR3 DNA: TGTGCCAGCAGCTTGACAGTTATGAACACTGAAGCTTTCTTT. The chain combines TRBV7-2 with TRBJ1-1, with D possibly being TRBD1 (5 bases). Germline assignment: CDR1 SGHTA and CDR2 FQGNSA. This CDR3 comprises 14 residues. Between the trimmed V and J ends, which lost 3 bases and 0 bases, there was a span of 8 bases.

This clone was seen only once. This chain links TRBV19 with TRBJ2-7; D uncertain. The CDR3 consists of 14 residues. V dropped 5 bases and J dropped 0 bases, with 11 bases sitting between them. Germline V CDR1 and CDR2: LNHDA, SQIVND (reference sequence). CDR3 DNA: TGTGCCAGTAGTGACGGAATGAGCTCCTACGAGCAGTACTTC. This translates into CASSDGMSSYEQYF.

The rearrangement links TRBV7-9 to TRBJ2-2; 8 positions agree with TRBD1. Germline loops: CDR1 SEHNR, CDR2 FQNEAQ (reference sequence). The junction had 9 bases not matched to a gene; V was cut back by 6 bases and J by 6 bases. The CDR3 covers 15 residues. The CDR3 is CASSSGQVISGELFF. The CDR3 DNA reads as TGTGCCAGCAGTTCGGGACAGGTGATATCCGGGGAGCTGTTTTTT.

The chain is built from TRBV9 and TRBJ1-2; 9 bases map to TRBD1. The CDR3 has 15 amino acids. The V segment lost 3 bases and the J segment 4 bases; nucleotides outside the gene matches: 7. In germline, CDR1 is SGDLS, CDR2 YYNGEE. CDR3 in DNA: TGTGCCAGCAGCGGCTTGGGACAGGGATTCTATGGCTACACCTTC. This codes for CASSGLGQGFYGYTF.

V and J are TRBV28 and TRBJ1-1, with 7 bases matching TRBD1. V trimming: 5 bases; J trimming: 4 bases; junction bases outside the gene matches: 4. The CDR3 is made up of 13 amino acids. CDR1 and CDR2 from the germline V gene are MDHEN and SYDVKM. Written as DNA, the CDR3 is TGTGCCAGCAGTCAGGGGGGGGGCACTGAAGCTTTCTTT. This encodes CASSQGGGTEAFF.

The gene calls are TRBV5-4 and TRBJ1-2; perhaps TRBD1 as D (6 bases). CDR1 is SGHNT and CDR2 is YYREEE in the germline V gene (reference sequence). CDR3 length: 14 residues. V lost 0 bases, J lost 6 bases, and 12 bases lay in between. This CDR3 reads CASSLAVQGHGYTF. DNA of the CDR3: TGTGCCAGCAGCTTGGCAGTCCAGGGGCATGGCTACACCTTC.

The rearrangement uses TRBV5-1 and TRBJ2-1; 12 nucleotides match TRBD2. The length of the CDR3 is 15 residues. Germline-derived CDR1 and CDR2 are SGHRS and YFSETQ. J gave up 6 bases and V 0 bases, and 1 base lay outside the gene matches. The CDR3: CASSLGLAGANEQFF. The DNA of the CDR3 is TGCGCCAGCAGCTTGGGACTAGCGGGAGCCAATGAGCAGTTCTTC. Together with reference TRBV5-1 and TRBJ2-1, the CDR3 gives the full variable domain: KAGVTQTPRYLIKTRGQQVTLSCSPISGHRSVSWYQQTPGQGLQFLFEYFSETQRNKGNFPGRFSGRQFSNSRSEMNVSTLELGDSALYLCASSLGLAGANEQFFGPGTRLTVL.

The chain uses TRBV29-1 and TRBJ1-2, with 7 bases identical to TRBD1. CDR1 is SQVTM and CDR2 is ANQGSEA in the germline V gene. The length of the CDR3 is 12 residues. The ends lost 3 bases at V and 6 bases at J; junction bases unmatched: 4. The CDR3 bases are TGCAGCGTTGATATGACAGGGAATGGCTACACCTTC. This sequence encodes CSVDMTGNGYTF.